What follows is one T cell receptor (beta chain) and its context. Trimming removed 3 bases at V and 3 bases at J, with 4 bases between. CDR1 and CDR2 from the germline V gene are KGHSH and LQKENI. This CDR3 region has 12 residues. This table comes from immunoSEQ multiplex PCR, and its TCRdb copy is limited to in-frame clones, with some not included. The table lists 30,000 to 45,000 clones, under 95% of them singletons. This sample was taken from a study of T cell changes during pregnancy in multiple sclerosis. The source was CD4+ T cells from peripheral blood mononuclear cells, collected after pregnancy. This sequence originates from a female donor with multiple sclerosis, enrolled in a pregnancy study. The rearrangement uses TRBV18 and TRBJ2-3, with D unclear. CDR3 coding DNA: TGTGCCAGCTCACCCCCTACAGATACGCAGTATTTT. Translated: CASSPPTDTQYF. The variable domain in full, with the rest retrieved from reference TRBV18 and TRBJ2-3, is NAGVMQNPRHLVRRRGQEARLRCSPMKGHSHVYWYRQLPEEGLKFMVYLQKENIIDESGMPKERFSAEFPKEGPSILRIQQVVRGDSAAYFCASSPPTDTQYFGPGTRLTVL.